The next 10 T cell receptor beta chains were all read from a single sample in a study of T cell changes during pregnancy in multiple sclerosis. Assay: immunoSEQ multiplex PCR; the TCRdb copy retains only in-frame clones and omits some. Here the sample spans 70,000 to 80,000 clones, 75% to 90% being singletons. Sequencing was performed on peripheral blood, taken before pregnancy. The receptor source for this set is a female donor with multiple sclerosis, enrolled in a pregnancy study.

The J gene is TRBJ2-6, the V gene TRBV29-1; a possible D gene is TRBD1 (6 bases). V was trimmed by 6 bases and J by 0 bases, leaving 15 bases between them. Looked up from germline, CDR1 is SQVTM and CDR2 is ANQGSEA. The length of the CDR3 is 16 residues. The DNA for the CDR3 is TGCAGCGTCCCGACAGGACCCAGCTCTGGGGCCAACGTCCTGACTTTC. It encodes CSVPTGPSSGANVLTF.

V and J are TRBV5-1 and TRBJ2-3; 8 bases are a match to TRBD2. V lost 4 bases to trimming and J lost 5 bases; unmatched junction nucleotides: 12. The length of the CDR3 is 16 residues. From germline, CDR1 is SGHRS and CDR2 YFSETQ. The CDR3, as DNA: TGCGCCAGCAGCAATCCGCCGGGGGGGCGGGTAGATACGCAGTATTTT. This sequence encodes CASSNPPGGRVDTQYF. The complete variable domain, with remaining parts taken from reference TRBV5-1 and TRBJ2-3, reads KAGVTQTPRYLIKTRGQQVTLSCSPISGHRSVSWYQQTPGQGLQFLFEYFSETQRNKGNFPGRFSGRQFSNSRSEMNVSTLELGDSALYLCASSNPPGGRVDTQYFGPGTRLTVL.

This chain joins TRBV4-3 and TRBJ1-6; 7 nucleotides match TRBD1. With V trimmed by 4 bases and J by 8 bases, 14 bases remained unmatched. There are 17 residues in the CDR3. Germline loops: CDR1 LGHNA, CDR2 YSLEER. The CDR3 loop is CASSRLGGTRAHSPLHF. CDR3 DNA: TGCGCCAGCAGCCGCCTAGGGGGCACCCGGGCCCATTCACCCCTCCACTTT.

The CDR3 is CASSQDGPTSGRTDTQYF. CDR3 sequence (DNA): TGTGCCAGCAGCCAAGATGGGCCCACTAGCGGGAGGACTGATACGCAGTATTTT. This sequence joins TRBV14 and TRBJ2-3, with 12 bases that match TRBD2. The ends lost 0 bases at V and 6 bases at J; junction bases unmatched: 10. Germline lookup yields CDR1 SGHDN and CDR2 FVKESK. This CDR3 comprises 18 residues. Drawing the rest from reference TRBV14 and TRBJ2-3, the complete variable domain is EAGVTQFPSHSVIEKGQTVTLRCDPISGHDNLYWYRRVMGKEIKFLLHFVKESKQDESGMPNNRFLAERTGGTYSTLKVQPAELEDSGVYFCASSQDGPTSGRTDTQYFGPGTRLTVL.

The CDR3 sequence: CASSYSGQVTYEQYF. The CDR3 DNA follows: TGTGCCAGCAGTTACTCGGGGCAGGTCACCTACGAGCAGTACTTC. The V gene is TRBV6-5, the J gene TRBJ2-7; D may be TRBD1 (5 bases). CDR1 MNHEY and CDR2 SVGAGI come from the germline V gene. The CDR3 totals 15 residues. The ends were cut back, 0 bases at V and 2 bases at J, with 11 bases in the middle.

CDR3 residues: CSVEDQKGAGYEQFF. The CDR3 region has the DNA TGCAGCGTTGAAGATCAAAAGGGGGCTGGCTATGAGCAGTTCTTC. The genes are TRBV29-1 and TRBJ2-1; 7 nucleotides match TRBD1. The CDR3 has 15 amino acids. Germline lookup yields CDR1 SQVTM and CDR2 ANQGSEA. Losses at the gene ends were 0 bases for V and 8 bases for J; bases not matched to a gene: 10.

This clone was counted a few times. The chain links TRBV7-2 to TRBJ1-6; 7 nucleotides agree with TRBD1. The junction had 8 bases not matched to a gene; V was cut back by 2 bases and J by 10 bases. Germline-derived CDR1 and CDR2 are SGHTA and FQGNSA. The CDR3 contains 15 residues. This CDR3 is CASSLNRGRESPLHF. DNA for the CDR3: TGTGCCAGCAGCTTAAACAGGGGCCGGGAATCACCCCTCCACTTT. Variable domain in full (rest from reference TRBV7-2 and TRBJ1-6): GAGVSQSPSNKVTEKGKDVELRCDPISGHTALYWYRQSLGQGLEFLIYFQGNSAPDKSGLPSDRFSAERTGGSVSTLTIQRTQQEDSAVYLCASSLNRGRESPLHFGNGTRLTVT.

This rearrangement joins TRBV5-1 to TRBJ2-5; tentatively, D is TRBD1 (7 bases). The V gene's germline CDR1 is SGHRS and CDR2 YFSETQ. V shed 4 bases and J shed 9 bases, with 25 bases lying between them. The length of the CDR3 is 16 residues. The CDR3 loop reads CASSPRQGGVDRAQYF. In nucleotides, the CDR3 is TGCGCCAGCAGCCCGAGACAGGGCGGGGTAGATCGGGCCCAGTACTTC. The entire variable domain, with the rest obtained from reference TRBV5-1 and TRBJ2-5, is as follows: KAGVTQTPRYLIKTRGQQVTLSCSPISGHRSVSWYQQTPGQGLQFLFEYFSETQRNKGNFPGRFSGRQFSNSRSEMNVSTLELGDSALYLCASSPRQGGVDRAQYFGPGTRLLVL.

This clone appeared a single time. As DNA, the CDR3 is TGTGCCAGCAGCTTAAAATCCGGGAAACTAGCGTCTTCCTACAATGAGCAGTTCTTC. It codes for CASSLKSGKLASSYNEQFF. The chain carries TRBV7-3 and TRBJ2-1; TRBD2 agrees at 7 bases. The V gene end was trimmed by 1 base and the J gene end by 1 base; junction bases not matched to a gene: 13. CDR1 SGHTA and CDR2 FQGTGA come from the germline V gene. This CDR3 spans 19 amino acids.

The chain couples TRBV7-6 to TRBJ2-7, with TRBD1 identical over 7 bases. Germline CDR1 reads SGHVS; CDR2 reads FNYEAQ. The CDR3 is 15 amino acids. V lost 3 bases to trimming and J lost 1 base; unmatched junction nucleotides: 6. This CDR3 is CASSFRGGDSYEQYF. The CDR3 nucleotides are TGTGCCAGCAGCTTTAGAGGGGGCGATTCCTACGAGCAGTACTTC. Filled out from reference TRBV7-6 and TRBJ2-7, the complete variable domain reads GAGVSQSPRYKVTKRGQDVALRCDPISGHVSLYWYRQALGQGPEFLTYFNYEAQQDKSGLPNDRFSAERPEGSISTLTIQRTEQRDSAMYRCASSFRGGDSYEQYFGPGTRLTVT.